This is a list of T cell receptor beta chains from one sample in a study of blood T cell repertoires in COVID-19. Libraries were prepared by immunoSEQ multiplex PCR; TCRdb keeps only in-frame clonotypes and omits some of them. The sample has some 130,000 clones; almost 80% are singletons. Sequencing used peripheral blood. The receptors here all came from a man in his fifties or sixties who had recovered from COVID-19. Both conserved end residues are part of each CDR3. D genes are given only for firm matches. Clone size is shown for a subset of rows, as once, few, many or a class of expanded clone.

J gene	clone size	D gene	V gene	CDR3 protein	CDR3 DNA
TRBJ1-6	-	-	TRBV3-1/TRBV3-2	CASSQDRNLQALHF	TGTGCCAGCAGCCAAGACCGGAATCTTCAGGCCCTCCACTTT
TRBJ1-2	-	TRBD1	TRBV4-1	CASSTIGQGRGGYTF	TGCGCCAGCAGTACAATCGGACAGGGGAGGGGAGGCTACACCTTC
TRBJ2-2	-	TRBD1	TRBV13	CASSPHRGQTGELFF	TGTGCCAGCAGCCCCCACAGGGGGCAAACCGGGGAGCTGTTTTTT
TRBJ2-1	few	-	TRBV28	CASSFPPAYSVGTPSYNEQFF	TGTGCCAGCAGTTTTCCGCCAGCCTACTCCGTGGGGACACCCTCCTACAATGAGCAGTTCTTC
TRBJ2-7	once	TRBD1	TRBV12-3/TRBV12-4	CASSGTGLEQYF	TGTGCCAGCAGCGGGACAGGCCTTGAGCAGTACTTC
TRBJ2-1	-	TRBD2	TRBV9	CASSVALNGTSGRWGDNEQFF	TGTGCCAGCAGCGTAGCTCTTAACGGGACTAGCGGGAGATGGGGGGACAATGAGCAGTTCTTC
TRBJ1-1	-	-	TRBV19	CASSPFVEVNTEAFF	TGTGCCAGTAGCCCCTTTGTCGAGGTGAACACTGAAGCTTTCTTT
TRBJ2-1	-	-	TRBV6-2/TRBV6-3	CASSYSNGFSYNEQFF	TGTGCCAGCAGTTACTCGAATGGCTTCTCCTACAATGAGCAGTTCTTC
TRBJ2-4	once	TRBD1	TRBV19	CASRGQAKNIQYF	TGTGCCAGTAGGGGACAGGCCAAAAACATTCAGTACTTC
TRBJ2-1	-	-	TRBV6-9	CASSYLHNEQFF	TGTGCCAGCAGTTACCTTCACAATGAGCAGTTCTTC
TRBJ1-5	-	-	TRBV4-3	CASSQDSTGNNQPQHF	TGCGCCAGCAGCCAAGATTCGACAGGAAACAATCAGCCCCAGCATTTT
TRBJ2-2	-	-	TRBV11-2	CASSPFGGGTGELFF	TGTGCCAGCAGCCCTTTTGGGGGAGGCACCGGGGAGCTGTTTTTT
TRBJ1-6	-	-	TRBV5-6	CASSLAGRGVSPLHF	TGTGCCAGCAGCTTGGCCGGGAGGGGCGTTTCACCCCTCCACTTT
TRBJ2-1	-	-	TRBV3-1/TRBV3-2	CASSQRGSYNEQFF	TGTGCCAGCAGCCAAAGAGGCTCCTACAATGAGCAGTTCTTC
TRBJ1-4	few	TRBD1	TRBV6-1	CASSEDRGRNEKLFF	TGTGCCAGCAGTGAGGACAGGGGGCGGAATGAAAAACTGTTTTTT
TRBJ2-7	-	TRBD1	TRBV5-4	CASSLGIQGYEQYF	TGTGCCAGCAGCTTGGGGATACAGGGGTACGAGCAGTACTTC
TRBJ2-1	-	-	TRBV24-1	CATSDSIGGARQFF	TGTGCCACCAGTGATTCCATTGGAGGGGCTAGGCAGTTCTTC
TRBJ2-7	few	TRBD2	TRBV19	CASSVTSDLSYEQYF	TGTGCCAGTAGCGTGACTAGCGACCTCTCCTACGAGCAGTACTTC
TRBJ2-2	once	TRBD2	TRBV5-6	CASGRRLAEPTGELFF	TGTGCCAGCGGCCGCCGCCTAGCGGAGCCCACCGGGGAGCTGTTTTTT
TRBJ2-1	-	-	TRBV7-2	CASSPRDGTRQRAYNEQFF	TGTGCCAGCAGCCCCCGGGACGGGACTCGACAACGGGCATACAATGAGCAGTTCTTC
TRBJ1-5	-	-	TRBV6-6	CATIGGSNQPQHF	TGTGCCACCATCGGGGGGAGCAATCAGCCCCAGCATTTT
TRBJ1-6	few	-	TRBV4-2	CASSQGSGPLSPLHF	TGTGCCAGCAGCCAAGGGTCAGGCCCACTTTCACCCCTCCACTTT
TRBJ2-5	-	-	TRBV28	CASSYQRVRETQYF	TGTGCCAGCAGTTATCAGAGGGTGCGGGAGACCCAGTACTTC
TRBJ2-7	-	-	TRBV10-3	CAIAGTSTYEQYF	TGTGCCATCGCCGGGACTTCCACCTACGAGCAGTACTTC
TRBJ2-2	few	-	TRBV24-1	CATSESATTSGELFF	TGTGCCACCAGTGAATCGGCGACTACTTCCGGGGAGCTGTTTTTT
TRBJ2-5	-	-	TRBV5-1	CASTYQGLGETQYF	TGCGCCAGCACCTATCAGGGGCTCGGGGAGACCCAGTACTTC
TRBJ1-2	-	-	TRBV28	CASSYQGNPLDYGYTF	TGTGCCAGCAGTTACCAGGGAAACCCTCTGGACTATGGCTACACCTTC
TRBJ2-3	few	TRBD2	TRBV5-4	CASSFRLAGGTDTQYF	TGTGCCAGCAGCTTTAGACTAGCGGGGGGCACAGATACGCAGTATTTT
TRBJ2-5	-	-	TRBV29-1	CSVVVGDGETQYF	TGCAGCGTTGTGGTAGGGGATGGGGAGACCCAGTACTTC
TRBJ2-1	-	-	TRBV19	CASSIVGAGEQFF	TGTGCCAGTAGTATAGTCGGTGCAGGTGAGCAGTTCTTC
TRBJ1-4	many	TRBD1	TRBV5-4	CASSVDRGNEKLFF	TGTGCCAGCAGCGTGGACAGGGGGAATGAAAAACTGTTTTTT
TRBJ1-5	-	-	TRBV5-4	CASSIQGNNQPQHF	TGTGCCAGCAGCATACAGGGAAATAATCAGCCCCAGCATTTT
TRBJ1-5	-	TRBD1	TRBV6-5	CASSYDRGNNQPQHF	TGTGCCAGCAGCTATGACAGGGGAAACAATCAGCCCCAGCATTTT
TRBJ2-4	-	TRBD2	TRBV3-1/TRBV3-2	CASSRRTSGNSVGNIQYF	TGTGCCAGCAGCCGACGGACTAGCGGGAACTCTGTCGGCAACATTCAGTACTTC
TRBJ2-7	once	TRBD2	TRBV3-1/TRBV3-2	CASSLSTSGSGDEQYF	TGTGCCAGCAGCCTGAGTACTAGCGGGAGTGGCGACGAGCAGTACTTC
TRBJ2-7	-	TRBD2	TRBV7-8	CASSILAAGVYEQYF	TGTGCCAGCAGCATCCTGGCAGCGGGAGTCTACGAGCAGTACTTC
TRBJ2-5	-	-	TRBV3-1/TRBV3-2	CASSQDLKGQETQYF	TGTGCCAGCAGCCAAGATCTCAAGGGGCAAGAGACCCAGTACTTC
TRBJ2-3	few	TRBD2	TRBV30	CAWSRGTGDTQYF	TGTGCCTGGTCGCGGGGGACGGGAGATACGCAGTATTTT
TRBJ2-1	-	-	TRBV27	CASSTWGASGRPHEQFF	TGTGCCAGCAGTACTTGGGGGGCTAGCGGTCGGCCCCATGAGCAGTTCTTC
TRBJ1-5	-	-	TRBV5-8	CASSEGSYSNQPQHF	TGTGCCAGCAGCGAGGGATCCTATAGCAATCAGCCCCAGCATTTT
TRBJ1-1	-	TRBD1	TRBV4-2	CASSQGIGQGAFNTEAFF	TGTGCCAGCAGCCAAGGGATAGGACAGGGGGCGTTTAACACTGAAGCTTTCTTT
TRBJ2-3	-	TRBD1	TRBV4-2	CASSREDRGSADTQYF	TGTGCCAGCAGCCGAGAGGACAGGGGGAGTGCGGATACGCAGTATTTT
TRBJ2-1	-	-	TRBV6-5	CASRDSGSYNEQFF	TGTGCCAGCAGGGACAGTGGCTCCTACAATGAGCAGTTCTTC
TRBJ2-4	-	TRBD1	TRBV19	CASSIDPDRAKYF	TGTGCCAGTAGTATAGACCCCGACAGGGCAAAGTACTTC
TRBJ2-3	-	-	TRBV27	CASSLRGEAPYTQYF	TGTGCCAGCAGTTTACGCGGGGAGGCTCCATATACGCAGTATTTT
TRBJ2-2	once	-	TRBV5-1	CASSSLNTGELFF	TGCGCCAGCAGCTCCTTAAACACCGGGGAGCTGTTTTTT
TRBJ1-2	-	-	TRBV19	CASSIPDRTNYGYTF	TGTGCCAGTAGTATCCCTGACAGGACCAACTATGGCTACACCTTC
TRBJ2-1	-	TRBD1	TRBV28	CASSIGTVGRGEQFF	TGTGCCAGCAGCATCGGGACAGTAGGAAGGGGTGAGCAGTTCTTC
TRBJ2-7	-	-	TRBV6-2/TRBV6-3	CASSYMSNYEQYF	TGTGCCAGCAGTTACATGTCTAACTACGAGCAGTACTTC
TRBJ2-7	-	TRBD2	TRBV5-1	CASSLGTSGRRDEQYF	TGCGCCAGCAGCCTTGGGACTAGCGGGAGAAGAGACGAGCAGTACTTC
TRBJ2-1	-	-	TRBV18	CASSPSAGFEQFF	TGTGCCAGCTCACCATCTGCAGGCTTCGAGCAGTTCTTC
TRBJ1-1	-	-	TRBV5-1	CASTLGGGLNTEAFF	TGCGCCAGCACCCTGGGAGGGGGGTTGAACACTGAAGCTTTCTTT
TRBJ1-1	-	-	TRBV30	CAWGETAYTEAFF	TGTGCCTGGGGTGAAACAGCTTACACTGAAGCTTTCTTT
TRBJ2-2	-	TRBD2	TRBV7-3	CASSPRLAGGWNTGELFF	TGTGCCAGCAGCCCCCGACTAGCGGGAGGATGGAACACCGGGGAGCTGTTTTTT
TRBJ2-1	-	-	TRBV7-6	CASSFGRGLYNEQFF	TGTGCCAGCAGCTTCGGGAGGGGGCTCTACAATGAGCAGTTCTTC
TRBJ1-2	-	-	TRBV12-3/TRBV12-4	CASSRGGGYGYTF	TGTGCCAGCAGTCGTGGGGGAGGCTATGGCTACACCTTC
TRBJ2-4	few	-	TRBV7-3	CASSLGSGTQNIQYF	TGTGCCAGCAGCTTAGGGTCTGGGACACAAAACATTCAGTACTTC
TRBJ1-4	-	TRBD1	TRBV4-2	CASSQAGGTGYEKLFF	TGTGCCAGCAGCCAAGCTGGAGGGACAGGGTATGAAAAACTGTTTTTT
TRBJ1-5	-	-	TRBV28	CASSFQGSPQPQHF	TGTGCCAGCAGTTTTCAGGGCTCGCCTCAGCCCCAGCATTTT
TRBJ2-1	-	TRBD1	TRBV27	CASGRDRAYNEQFF	TGTGCCAGCGGCCGGGACAGGGCCTACAATGAGCAGTTCTTC